Given below is one TCR beta chain in context. Antigen specificity is unknown. The data were obtained in a study of shared clonotypes between healthy human individuals. Study-wide context: CD4 naive and CD4 memory each took three plates per donor, while CD8 naive took two and CD8 memory one. Study-wide results and caveats: Across a few donors, naive CD4 shared around 5.3%, naive CD8 around 3.5%, memory CD4 about 2.5%, memory CD8 about 0.38%. Donor clonotype sharing was expected to depend on sequencing depth.

The V end was cut by 1 base, the J end by 1 base, with 18 bases between. CDR1 and CDR2 from the germline V gene are SGHDT and YYEEEE. The CDR3 extends over 17 amino acids. Replicate PCRs run on sorted subsets employed about 220 ng DNA, approximately 30,000 T cell genomes. Here immunoSEQ multiplex PCR was the method, and the copy in TCRdb shows in-frame clones only, minus some. The sample comprises around 1.6 million clones, 95% to 99% of which are singletons, and roughly 0.4% rests with the top ten. Material: naive CD4+ T cells sorted from blood. Subset indicated: CD45RA+ positively selected. The source of this sequence is a man aged 25-40 years in good health. The rearrangement joins TRBV5-6 to TRBJ2-7; perhaps TRBD1 as D (6 bases). The CDR3 region has the DNA TGTGCCAGCAGCTTGACTTCGCTTCGGGACACTTCCTACGAGCAGTACTTC. Protein sequence: CASSLTSLRDTSYEQYF.